Listed here are 15 T cell receptor beta chains from one sample, sequenced in a study of cytomegalovirus exposure and HLA in healthy donors. Use of 60 Vbeta and 13 Jbeta primers characterized the PCR. Only in-frame clones appear in the TCRdb table, and some are missing; sequencing was by immunoSEQ multiplex PCR. The table lists approximately 240,000 clones, 82% of them singletons, with 5% to 6% in the top ten. Sequences were obtained from PBMCs. These receptors originate from a woman in her 40s in good health and CMV-seropositive.

The chain links TRBV7-2 to TRBJ2-1; maybe TRBD1 (6 bases). The CDR3 loop spans 16 amino acids. Trimming removed 5 bases from V and 2 bases from J, with 16 bases in between. Germline values: CDR1 SGHTA, CDR2 FQGNSA. CDR3 amino acids: CASSQRVRGTYNEQFF. CDR3 nucleotides: TGTGCCAGCAGCCAACGAGTCAGGGGAACCTACAATGAGCAGTTCTTC.

V is TRBV18 and J is TRBJ1-2, with D uncertain. The V end lost 0 bases, the J end lost 8 bases, and 13 bases lay between the germline ends. The CDR3 runs to 14 residues. Per the germline V gene, CDR1 is KGHSH and CDR2 is LQKENI. This CDR3 reads CASSPPSEGEGYTF. CDR3 DNA: TGTGCCAGCTCACCACCGTCGGAGGGTGAGGGCTACACCTTC.

V gene TRBV19 combines with J gene TRBJ1-1, with TRBD1 identical over 7 bases. Germline V CDR1 and CDR2: LNHDA, SQIVND (reference sequence). V lost 10 bases to trimming and J lost 2 bases; unmatched junction nucleotides: 7. The CDR3 is made up of 13 amino acids. The CDR3 bases are TGTGCCACCCTCGGGACAGCTAACACTGAAGCTTTCTTT. This encodes CATLGTANTEAFF.

A single count supports this clone. The same CDR3 can be traced to other DNA sequences in this sample. The chain is built from TRBV5-1 and TRBJ1-5, with D hard to call. CDR1 is SGHRS, CDR2 YFSETQ, per germline. V lost 0 bases and J 0 bases, leaving 4 bases between the germline ends. The CDR3 spans 14 residues. The CDR3 protein is CASSLGGSNQPQHF. The DNA of the CDR3 is TGCGCCAGCAGCTTGGGAGGTAGCAATCAGCCCCAGCATTTT.

This clone was seen only a few times. The rearrangement joins TRBV11-2 to TRBJ1-1; unclear D gene. Germline values: CDR1 SGHAT, CDR2 FQNNGV. The CDR3 is 16 residues long. Trimming took 0 bases from V and 6 from J, leaving 17 bases between them. Here the CDR3 reads CASSLDRDRGVPEAFF. The CDR3 DNA is TGTGCCAGCAGCTTAGATCGTGATAGAGGAGTGCCTGAAGCTTTCTTT.

The chain is built from TRBV18 and TRBJ2-2, with D possibly being TRBD2 (6 bases). This CDR3 contains 15 residues. Germline V lookup: CDR1 KGHSH, CDR2 LQKENI. Trimming removed 6 bases from V and 2 bases from J, with 13 bases in between. The CDR3 DNA is TGTGCCAGCTCGCAATGGACTACAAACACCGGGGAGCTGTTTTTT. The encoded protein is CASSQWTTNTGELFF.

The V gene is TRBV27, the J gene TRBJ1-1, with D perhaps matching TRBD1 (5 bases). V gave up 4 bases and J gave up 5 bases, with 11 bases separating them. Germline CDR1 and CDR2: MNHEY and SMNVEV (reference sequence). The length of the CDR3 is 13 residues. The CDR3 reads CASSSAQGTEAFF. CDR3 in DNA: TGTGCCAGCAGTTCGGCCCAGGGAACTGAAGCTTTCTTT.

V and J are TRBV20-1 and TRBJ1-1; 7 positions match TRBD1. The junction had 7 bases not matched to a gene; V was cut back by 5 bases and J by 10 bases. The CDR3 is 11 residues long. From germline, CDR1 is DFQATT and CDR2 SNEGSKA (reference sequence). The CDR3 DNA is TGCAGTGCTTCCACAGGGGCTCTAGCTTTCTTT. This encodes CSASTGALAFF.

CDR3 amino acids: CASSGVGTNYGYTF. The CDR3 DNA is TGCGCCAGCAGCGGGGTAGGGACAAACTATGGCTACACCTTC. The chain is built from TRBV4-3 and TRBJ1-2; weak D call: TRBD1 (6 bases). V shed 5 bases and J shed 2 bases, with 12 bases lying between them. This CDR3 is built from 14 residues. Germline V CDR1 and CDR2: LGHNA, YSLEER.

This clone was detected a few times. J is TRBJ2-6 and V is TRBV19; D call uncertain. Germline-derived CDR1 and CDR2 are LNHDA and SQIVND (reference sequence). The CDR3 spans 12 residues. The CDR3 region has the DNA TGTGCTTACTCCTTTGGGGCCAACGTCCTGACTTTC. This sequence encodes CAYSFGANVLTF. The full variable domain, completed using reference TRBV19 and TRBJ2-6, is DGGITQSPKYLFRKEGQNVTLSCEQNLNHDAMYWYRQDPGQGLRLIYYSQIVNDFQKGDIAEGYSVSREKKESFPLTVTSAQKNPTAFYLCAYSFGANVLTFGAGSRLTVL.

The sample holds one count of this clone. The chain joins TRBV5-1 to TRBJ2-7; 8 bases agree with TRBD1. J was trimmed by 9 bases and V by 0 bases; bases with no gene match: 5. This CDR3 has 13 amino acids. Germline loops: CDR1 SGHRS, CDR2 YFSETQ. This chain's CDR3 is CASSLDRGIGQYF. The CDR3, as DNA: TGCGCCAGCAGCTTGGACAGGGGGATAGGGCAGTACTTC. The whole variable domain, filled in from reference TRBV5-1 and TRBJ2-7, reads KAGVTQTPRYLIKTRGQQVTLSCSPISGHRSVSWYQQTPGQGLQFLFEYFSETQRNKGNFPGRFSGRQFSNSRSEMNVSTLELGDSALYLCASSLDRGIGQYFGPGTRLTVT.

This chain uses TRBV5-1 with TRBJ2-2, with TRBD1 matching 7 bases. In germline, CDR1 is SGHRS, CDR2 YFSETQ. The CDR3 runs 16 residues. V shed 2 bases, J shed 3 bases, and the junction held 7 bases outside the gene matches. CDR3 loop: CASSLEGARDTGELFF. The CDR3, as DNA: TGCGCCAGCAGCTTAGAGGGGGCGCGGGACACCGGGGAGCTGTTTTTT.

The chain recombines TRBV4-1 with TRBJ1-3; 9 bases map to TRBD1. The CDR3 sequence is 17 residues long. V trimming: 0 bases; J trimming: 1 base; junction bases outside the gene matches: 4. The V gene's germline CDR1 is MGHRA and CDR2 YSYEKL. CDR3 protein: CASSQDSGTGSGNTIYF. Here the CDR3 DNA reads TGCGCCAGCAGCCAAGACTCCGGGACAGGGTCTGGAAACACCATATATTTT.

Details on this clone: The junction and the germline gene differ at one end; a read error may be behind it. The V gene is TRBV5-1, the J gene TRBJ2-7; possibly TRBD1 for D (5 bases). From germline, CDR1 is SGHRS and CDR2 YFSETQ. The CDR3 spans 13 residues. The CDR3 reads CASSLGQSYKQYF. Written as DNA, the CDR3 is TGCGCCAGCAGCTTGGGACAGTCCTACAAGCAGTACTTC. Combining the CDR3 with reference TRBV5-1 and TRBJ2-7 gives the whole variable domain KAGVTQTPRYLIKTRGQQVTLSCSPISGHRSVSWYQQTPGQGLQFLFEYFSETQRNKGNFPGRFSGRQFSNSRSEMNVSTLELGDSALYLCASSLGQSYKQYFGPGTRLTVT.

The chain carries TRBV15 and TRBJ2-1, with 7 nucleotides matching TRBD1. Trimming removed 5 bases from V and 9 bases from J; junction bases left unmatched: 10. CDR1 and CDR2 from the germline V gene are LNHNV and YYDKDF (reference sequence). This CDR3 spans 14 amino acids. CDR3 loop: CATSGLDRAAEQFF. The CDR3 nucleotides are TGTGCCACCAGCGGGTTAGACAGGGCGGCTGAGCAGTTCTTC.